These 2 T cell receptor beta chains originate from one sample sequenced in a study of T cell changes during pregnancy in multiple sclerosis. The table came from immunoSEQ multiplex PCR; TCRdb's copy has only in-frame clones and leaves some out. The sample consists of 90,000 to 100,000 clones, around 92% of them appearing once. The sequences come from peripheral blood, collected after pregnancy. The receptor set was obtained from a female donor in good health, enrolled as a control in a pregnancy study.

The chain employs TRBV11-3 and TRBJ2-1, with a tentative D call TRBD1 (5 bases). The germline V gene encodes CDR1 SGHNT and CDR2 YENEEA. Trimming shortened V by 5 bases and J by 9 bases, and 14 bases separated the two germline ends. This CDR3 has 13 amino acids. In DNA, the CDR3 is TGTGCCAGCAGCCCGCTAACAGGTGGTGAGCAGTTCTTC. It specifies CASSPLTGGEQFF.

The J gene is TRBJ2-1, the V gene TRBV9, with 10 bases fitting TRBD2. The germline V gene encodes CDR1 SGDLS and CDR2 YYNGEE. The length of the CDR3 is 17 residues. The J segment lost 8 bases and the V segment lost 2 bases, leaving 13 bases of the junction unmatched. CDR3 loop: CASSVLAGAETGHEQFF. CDR3 coding DNA: TGTGCCAGCAGCGTCCTAGCGGGGGCCGAGACGGGCCATGAGCAGTTCTTC.